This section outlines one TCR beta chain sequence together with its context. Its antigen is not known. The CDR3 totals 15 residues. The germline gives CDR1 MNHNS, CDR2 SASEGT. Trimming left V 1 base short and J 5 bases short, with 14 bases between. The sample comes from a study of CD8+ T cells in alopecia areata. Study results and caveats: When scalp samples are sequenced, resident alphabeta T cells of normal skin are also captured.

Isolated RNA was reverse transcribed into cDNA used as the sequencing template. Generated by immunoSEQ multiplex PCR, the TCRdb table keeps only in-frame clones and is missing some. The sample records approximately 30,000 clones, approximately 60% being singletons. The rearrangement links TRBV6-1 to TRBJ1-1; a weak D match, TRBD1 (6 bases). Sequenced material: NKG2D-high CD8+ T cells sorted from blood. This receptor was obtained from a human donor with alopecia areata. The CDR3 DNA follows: TGTGCCAGCAGTGAAGAAGGGGGGTTGGGGACTGAAGCTTTCTTT. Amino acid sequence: CASSEEGGLGTEAFF.